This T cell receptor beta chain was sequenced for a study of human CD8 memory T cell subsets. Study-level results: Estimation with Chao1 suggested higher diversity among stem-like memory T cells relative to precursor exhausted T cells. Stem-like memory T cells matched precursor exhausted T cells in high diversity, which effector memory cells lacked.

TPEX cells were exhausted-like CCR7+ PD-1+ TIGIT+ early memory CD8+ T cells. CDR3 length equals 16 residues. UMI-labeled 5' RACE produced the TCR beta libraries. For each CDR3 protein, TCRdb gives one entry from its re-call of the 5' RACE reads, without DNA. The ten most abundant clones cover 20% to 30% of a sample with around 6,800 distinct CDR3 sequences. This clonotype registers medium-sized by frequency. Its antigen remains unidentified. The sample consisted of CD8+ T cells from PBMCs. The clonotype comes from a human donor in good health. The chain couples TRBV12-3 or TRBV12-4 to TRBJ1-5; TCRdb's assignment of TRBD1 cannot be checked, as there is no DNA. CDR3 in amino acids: CASSFTGFKGNQPQHF.